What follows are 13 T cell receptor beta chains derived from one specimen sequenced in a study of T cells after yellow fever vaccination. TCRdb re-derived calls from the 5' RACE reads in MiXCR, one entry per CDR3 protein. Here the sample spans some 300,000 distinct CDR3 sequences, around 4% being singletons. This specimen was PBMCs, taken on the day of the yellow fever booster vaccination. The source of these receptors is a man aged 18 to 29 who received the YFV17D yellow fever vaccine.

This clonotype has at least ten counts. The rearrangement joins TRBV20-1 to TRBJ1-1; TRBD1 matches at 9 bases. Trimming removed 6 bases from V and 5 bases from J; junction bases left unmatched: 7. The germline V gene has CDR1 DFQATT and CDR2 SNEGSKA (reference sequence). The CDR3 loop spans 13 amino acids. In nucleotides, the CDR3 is TGCAGTGCCATGGACAGGGGTGGGACTGAAGCTTTCTTT. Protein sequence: CSAMDRGGTEAFF.

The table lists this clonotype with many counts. CDR3 DNA: TGCGCCAGCTTTTTAGGAGGAGTAAAAAACACTGAAGCTTTCTTT. Translating gives CASFLGGVKNTEAFF. V and J are TRBV5-1 and TRBJ1-1; D gene unclear. The CDR3 spans 15 residues. Germline-derived CDR1 and CDR2 are SGHRS and YFSETQ. Trimming removed 7 bases from V and 2 bases from J, with 18 bases in between. Using reference TRBV5-1 and TRBJ1-1 for the parts outside the CDR3, the full variable domain is KAGVTQTPRYLIKTRGQQVTLSCSPISGHRSVSWYQQTPGQGLQFLFEYFSETQRNKGNFPGRFSGRQFSNSRSEMNVSTLELGDSALYLCASFLGGVKNTEAFFGQGTRLTVV.

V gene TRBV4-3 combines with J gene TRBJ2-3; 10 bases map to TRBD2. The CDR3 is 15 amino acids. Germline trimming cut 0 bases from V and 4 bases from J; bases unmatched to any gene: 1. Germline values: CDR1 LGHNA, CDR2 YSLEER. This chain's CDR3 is CASSQDTSGADTQYF. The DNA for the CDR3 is TGCGCCAGCAGCCAAGATACTAGCGGGGCAGATACGCAGTATTTT.

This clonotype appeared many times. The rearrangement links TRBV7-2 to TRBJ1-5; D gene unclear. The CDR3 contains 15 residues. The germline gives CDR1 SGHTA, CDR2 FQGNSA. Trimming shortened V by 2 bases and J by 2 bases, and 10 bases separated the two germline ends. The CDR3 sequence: CASSLFLGGNQPQHF. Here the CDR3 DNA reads TGTGCCAGCAGCTTATTCTTGGGCGGCAATCAGCCCCAGCATTTT.

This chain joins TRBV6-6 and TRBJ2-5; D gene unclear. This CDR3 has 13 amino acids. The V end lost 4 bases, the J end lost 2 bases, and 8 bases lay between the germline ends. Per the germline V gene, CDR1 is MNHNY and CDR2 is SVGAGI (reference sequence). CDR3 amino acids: CASSLMYQETQYF. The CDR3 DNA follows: TGTGCCAGCAGTTTAATGTATCAAGAGACCCAGTACTTC.

The CDR3 sequence is CASSSFNTEAFF. DNA of the CDR3: TGCGCCAGCAGCTCCTTTAACACTGAAGCTTTCTTT. The chain is built from TRBV5-1 and TRBJ1-1; D gene unclear. V lost 3 bases, J lost 2 bases, and 5 bases lay in between. The CDR3 extends over 12 amino acids. Germline CDR1 SGHRS, CDR2 YFSETQ.

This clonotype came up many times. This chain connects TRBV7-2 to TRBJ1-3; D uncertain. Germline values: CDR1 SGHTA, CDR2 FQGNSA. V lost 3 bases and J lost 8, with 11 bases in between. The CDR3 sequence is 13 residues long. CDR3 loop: CASSFSLVDTIYF. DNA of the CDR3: TGTGCCAGCAGCTTTTCCCTGGTGGACACCATATATTTT.

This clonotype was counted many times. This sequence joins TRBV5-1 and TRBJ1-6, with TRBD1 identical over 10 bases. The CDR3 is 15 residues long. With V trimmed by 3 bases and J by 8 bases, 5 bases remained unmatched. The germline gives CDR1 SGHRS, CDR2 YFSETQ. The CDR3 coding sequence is TGCGCCAGCAGCTCCCTGACAGGGGGCGATTCACCCCTCCACTTT. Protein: CASSSLTGGDSPLHF. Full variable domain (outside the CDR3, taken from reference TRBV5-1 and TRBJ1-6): KAGVTQTPRYLIKTRGQQVTLSCSPISGHRSVSWYQQTPGQGLQFLFEYFSETQRNKGNFPGRFSGRQFSNSRSEMNVSTLELGDSALYLCASSSLTGGDSPLHFGNGTRLTVT.

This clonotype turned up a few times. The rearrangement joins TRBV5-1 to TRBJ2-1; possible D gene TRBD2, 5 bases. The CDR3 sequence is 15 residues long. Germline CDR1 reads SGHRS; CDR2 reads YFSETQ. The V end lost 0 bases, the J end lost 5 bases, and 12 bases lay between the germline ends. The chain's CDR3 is CASSLDTTRNNEQFF. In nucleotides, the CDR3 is TGCGCCAGCAGCTTGGATACAACTAGGAACAATGAGCAGTTCTTC.

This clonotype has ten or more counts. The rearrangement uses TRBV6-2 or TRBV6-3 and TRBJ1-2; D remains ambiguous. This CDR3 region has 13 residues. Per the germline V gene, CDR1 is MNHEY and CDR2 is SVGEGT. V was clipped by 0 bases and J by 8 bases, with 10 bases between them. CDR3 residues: CASSYSTPVGYTF. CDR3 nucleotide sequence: TGTGCCAGCAGTTACTCGACTCCCGTGGGCTACACCTTC.

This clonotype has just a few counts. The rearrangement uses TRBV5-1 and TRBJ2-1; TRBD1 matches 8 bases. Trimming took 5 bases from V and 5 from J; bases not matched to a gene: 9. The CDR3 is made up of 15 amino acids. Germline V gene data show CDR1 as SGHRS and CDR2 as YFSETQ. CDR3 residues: CASRTTGTGNNEQFF. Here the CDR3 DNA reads TGCGCCAGCAGAACGACCGGGACAGGCAACAATGAGCAGTTCTTC.

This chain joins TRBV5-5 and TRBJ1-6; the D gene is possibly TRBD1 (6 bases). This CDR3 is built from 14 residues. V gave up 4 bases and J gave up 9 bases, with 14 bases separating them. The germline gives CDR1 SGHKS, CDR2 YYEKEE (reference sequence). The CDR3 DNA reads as TGTGCCAGCAGCCAACCCCGGGGGGCTTCACCCCTCCACTTT. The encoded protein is CASSQPRGASPLHF.

CDR3 sequence: CASSLQGIGSPLHF. The DNA for the CDR3 is TGCGCCAGCAGCTTACAGGGCATCGGTTCACCCCTCCACTTT. V is TRBV5-1 and J is TRBJ1-6, with a tentative D call TRBD1 (6 bases). V shed 2 bases and J shed 9 bases, with 12 bases lying between them. Germline V gene lookup returns CDR1 SGHRS and CDR2 YFSETQ. The CDR3 is 14 residues long. The variable domain in full, with the rest retrieved from reference TRBV5-1 and TRBJ1-6, is KAGVTQTPRYLIKTRGQQVTLSCSPISGHRSVSWYQQTPGQGLQFLFEYFSETQRNKGNFPGRFSGRQFSNSRSEMNVSTLELGDSALYLCASSLQGIGSPLHFGNGTRLTVT.